What follows are 3 T cell receptor beta chains derived from one specimen sequenced in a study of cytomegalovirus exposure and HLA in healthy donors. The study ran its PCR with 60 Vbeta and 13 Jbeta primers. Assay: immunoSEQ multiplex PCR; the TCRdb copy retains only in-frame clones and omits some. The table includes about 110,000 clones, roughly 73% detected once. Material for sequencing was PBMCs. The receptor set was obtained from a woman younger than 45 in good health and CMV-seronegative.

This clone was seen only a few times. V usage is TRBV5-1 and J usage is TRBJ2-2, with 9 positions matching TRBD2. The CDR3 is 18 amino acids. In germline, CDR1 is SGHRS, CDR2 YFSETQ. J lost 2 bases, V lost 0 bases, and 8 bases had no gene match. CDR3 in amino acids: CASSLGWTSEDNTGELFF. The CDR3 DNA reads as TGCGCCAGCAGCTTGGGATGGACTAGCGAGGATAACACCGGGGAGCTGTTTTTT.

The chain employs TRBV7-2 and TRBJ1-4; possibly TRBD1 for D (5 bases). Germline V gene data show CDR1 as SGHTA and CDR2 as FQGNSA. The CDR3 has 15 residues. Trimming took 1 base from V and 8 from J, leaving 14 bases between them. The CDR3, as DNA: TGTGCCAGCAGCTTAGGAGGGTCCGGGGGGGAAAAACTGTTTTTT. Protein product: CASSLGGSGGEKLFF.

As for this clone: The sample contains more than one DNA sequence encoding this CDR3. The CDR3 region has the DNA TGCAGCGTTGAAGGACAGGGGAACACTGAAGCTTTCTTT. It is translated as CSVEGQGNTEAFF. V is TRBV29-1 and J is TRBJ1-1; 7 bases match TRBD1. Trimming at V came to 1 base and at J to 1 base, leaving 0 bases not matched to a gene. CDR3 length: 13 residues. Germline-derived CDR1 and CDR2 are SQVTM and ANQGSEA.